These 26 T cell receptor beta chains share one sample of origin, sequenced in a study of blood T cell repertoires in COVID-19. Clones were sequenced by immunoSEQ multiplex PCR, and TCRdb holds only the in-frame ones, with some missing. Here the sample spans 95,000 to 150,000 clones, 80% being singletons. What was sequenced was peripheral blood. Every receptor here comes from a man in his sixties with active or convalescent COVID-19.

The chain couples TRBV5-6 to TRBJ2-3; D is perhaps TRBD1 (6 bases). In germline, CDR1 is SGHDT, CDR2 YYEEEE. There are 13 residues in the CDR3. Trimming left V 0 bases short and J 8 bases short, with 10 bases between. CDR3 residues: CASSLATGLTQYF. CDR3 sequence (DNA): TGTGCCAGCAGCTTGGCGACAGGTCTTACGCAGTATTTT.

The chain uses TRBV7-9 and TRBJ2-3; no clear D gene. The CDR3 has 16 amino acids. CDR1 and CDR2 (germline): SEHNR, FQNEAQ (reference sequence). Trimming took 5 bases from V and 2 from J, leaving 17 bases between them. CDR3 residues: CASSPVGLFVTDTQYF. CDR3 in DNA: TGTGCCAGCAGCCCTGTTGGCCTCTTCGTCACAGATACGCAGTATTTT.

The chain combines TRBV18 with TRBJ2-7; the D gene is possibly TRBD2 (5 bases). Trimming left V 2 bases short and J 7 bases short, with 9 bases between. This CDR3 has 12 amino acids. Germline CDR1 KGHSH, CDR2 LQKENI. The DNA of the CDR3 is TGTGCCAGCTCACCAATGAGGGTTGAGCAGTACTTC. Translated, it gives CASSPMRVEQYF.

This clone has more than one count but fewer than ten. The chain uses TRBV2 and TRBJ1-6; possibly TRBD1 for D (6 bases). Trimming stripped 6 bases from V and 4 bases from J, with 16 bases between. The CDR3 spans 16 residues. Germline CDR1 SNHLY, CDR2 FYNNEI. In nucleotides, the CDR3 is TGTGCCAGCAGGGAACGTGACAGGAAGTATAATTCACCCCTCCACTTT. This translates into CASRERDRKYNSPLHF.

V usage is TRBV6-5 and J usage is TRBJ1-2; no definite D call. The length of the CDR3 is 13 residues. V gave up 6 bases and J gave up 6 bases, with 14 bases separating them. Germline-derived CDR1 and CDR2 are MNHEY and SVGAGI. CDR3 nucleotides: TGTGCCAGCAGGAACCTTCTCCGGGATGGCTACACCTTC. This encodes CASRNLLRDGYTF.

V and J are TRBV28 and TRBJ2-5, with a tentative D call TRBD2 (7 bases). CDR1 MDHEN and CDR2 SYDVKM come from the germline V gene. The CDR3 sequence is 17 residues long. Trimming cost V 8 bases and J 4 bases, with 26 bases left between them. The CDR3 sequence: CASVSPGGRGIVETQYF. CDR3 bases: TGTGCCAGCGTTTCCCCGGGAGGCAGGGGTATTGTAGAGACCCAGTACTTC.

V usage is TRBV5-1 and J usage is TRBJ1-1; no firm D call. V lost 1 base and J 3 bases, leaving 10 bases between the germline ends. This CDR3 has 14 residues. The V gene's germline CDR1 is SGHRS and CDR2 YFSETQ. The CDR3 is CASSLKPRDTEAFF. DNA of the CDR3: TGCGCCAGCAGCTTGAAGCCGCGCGACACTGAAGCTTTCTTT.

Remarks on this clone: This CDR3 is also generated by other DNA sequences in the sample. V and J are TRBV6-5 and TRBJ2-3, with D possibly matching TRBD2 (5 bases). Germline-derived CDR1 and CDR2 are MNHEY and SVGAGI. The V end was cut by 6 bases, the J end by 5 bases, with 18 bases between. The CDR3 covers 15 residues. The CDR3 protein is CASRSVGVSGDTQYF. The CDR3 DNA reads TGTGCCAGCAGATCCGTCGGGGTATCGGGAGATACGCAGTATTTT.

This sequence joins TRBV19 and TRBJ2-5, with 8 nucleotides matching TRBD2. CDR3 length equals 14 residues. V shed 3 bases, J shed 5 bases, and the junction held 5 bases outside the gene matches. Germline V gives CDR1 LNHDA, CDR2 SQIVND (reference sequence). CDR3 nucleotides: TGTGCCAGTAGTATTGGGGGCGGGAGGGAGACCCAGTACTTC. It is translated as CASSIGGGRETQYF.

This rearrangement joins TRBV6-2 or TRBV6-3 to TRBJ1-1; D is perhaps TRBD1 (6 bases). The CDR3 is 14 residues long. V shed 2 bases and J shed 1 base, with 8 bases lying between them. CDR1 is MNHEY, CDR2 SVGEGT, per germline. DNA for the CDR3: TGTGCCAGCAGTTACCAGGGGTGGAACACTGAAGCTTTCTTT. It yields the protein CASSYQGWNTEAFF.

The rearrangement uses TRBV5-5 and TRBJ2-1; a possible D gene is TRBD2 (6 bases). Germline V CDR1 and CDR2: SGHKS, YYEKEE (reference sequence). The CDR3 is 16 amino acids. V lost 7 bases and J lost 0, with 17 bases in between. CDR3 amino acids: CASSRDPSSSYNEQFF. The CDR3 DNA is TGTGCCAGCTCGCGGGACCCATCGAGCTCCTACAATGAGCAGTTCTTC.

V and J are TRBV18 and TRBJ2-3; D is possibly TRBD2 (5 bases). V shed 8 bases and J shed 6 bases, with 9 bases lying between them. Germline V gives CDR1 KGHSH, CDR2 LQKENI. This CDR3 is 11 amino acids long. CDR3 sequence reads: CASHGEDTQYF. The CDR3 nucleotides are TGTGCCAGCCACGGGGAGGATACGCAGTATTTT.

The genes are TRBV5-4 and TRBJ2-5; the D gene is possibly TRBD2 (6 bases). Germline CDR1 and CDR2: SGHNT and YYREEE (reference sequence). With 1 base removed from V and 2 bases from J, the gap between germline ends came to 9 bases. The CDR3 totals 14 residues. CDR3 nucleotide sequence: TGTGCCAGCAGCTTGATGCGGGAACAAGAGACCCAGTACTTC. Amino acid sequence: CASSLMREQETQYF.

This chain connects TRBV9 to TRBJ1-1, with D tentatively TRBD1 (6 bases). Germline loops: CDR1 SGDLS, CDR2 YYNGEE. The CDR3 has 16 amino acids. Trimming pared 0 bases from V and 4 bases from J, leaving 16 bases between. Written as DNA, the CDR3 is TGTGCCAGCAGCGTAGATGAAGGGAGGGGGACCACTGAAGCTTTCTTT. It specifies CASSVDEGRGTTEAFF.

The rearrangement links TRBV11-2 to TRBJ2-1, with a weak D call TRBD1 (6 bases). The CDR3 consists of 16 residues. V was clipped by 1 base and J by 0 bases, with 10 bases between them. The germline CDR1 and CDR2 sequences are SGHAT and FQNNGV. CDR3 sequence: CASSLVQGSSYNEQFF. The CDR3 DNA reads as TGTGCCAGCAGCTTAGTACAGGGAAGCTCCTACAATGAGCAGTTCTTC.

The V call is TRBV21-1, the J call TRBJ1-5. TRBV21-1 is tagged as a pseudogene. The CDR3 has 18 residues. CDR3 in amino acids: CASSNGFRSRWSNQPQHF. The CDR3 DNA follows: TGTGCCAGCAGCAATGGTTTTAGATCCCGGTGGTCCAATCAGCCCCAGCATTTT.

A word on this clone: The junction shows a germline mismatch at one end, possibly a read error. J is TRBJ1-5 and V is TRBV19; D is undetermined. Germline V gives CDR1 LNHDA, CDR2 SQIVND (reference sequence). This CDR3 contains 16 residues. The CDR3 is CTSSLLRLGGNQPQHF. The CDR3 coding sequence is TGTACCAGTAGCCTTCTTCGACTCGGAGGAAATCAGCCCCAGCATTTT.

The CDR3 spells CASSFQTGRANVLTF. The CDR3 nucleotides are TGTGCCAGCAGCTTCCAGACAGGGAGGGCCAACGTCCTGACTTTC. The chain combines TRBV7-3 with TRBJ2-6, with TRBD1 matching over 7 bases. The CDR3 extends over 15 amino acids. Germline V gene lookup returns CDR1 SGHTA and CDR2 FQGTGA. The junction had 4 bases not matched to a gene; V was cut back by 3 bases and J by 5 bases.

V and J are TRBV28 and TRBJ2-7; no definite D call. Per germline, CDR1 MDHEN and CDR2 SYDVKM. With 3 bases removed from V and 0 bases from J, the gap between germline ends came to 9 bases. The CDR3 loop spans 14 amino acids. The CDR3 region is CASSFPLSSYEQYF. CDR3 DNA sequence: TGTGCCAGCAGTTTCCCTCTTAGCTCCTACGAGCAGTACTTC. The full variable domain, in which reference TRBV28 and TRBJ2-7 provide the parts outside the CDR3, is DVKVTQSSRYLVKRTGEKVFLECVQDMDHENMFWYRQDPGLGLRLIYFSYDVKMKEKGDIPEGYSVSREKKERFSLILESASTNQTSMYLCASSFPLSSYEQYFGPGTRLTVT.

CDR3 nucleotides: TGTGCCACTGAATTAGCGGGAGTTACATCTGGGGCCAACGTCCTGACTTTC. Its protein product is CATELAGVTSGANVLTF. This chain joins TRBV18 and TRBJ2-6; 9 nucleotides line up with TRBD2. Germline CDR1 reads KGHSH; CDR2 reads LQKENI. The CDR3 has 17 residues. The J segment lost 1 base and the V segment lost 10 bases, leaving 11 bases of the junction unmatched. Supplemented by reference TRBV18 and TRBJ2-6, the full variable domain reads NAGVMQNPRHLVRRRGQEARLRCSPMKGHSHVYWYRQLPEEGLKFMVYLQKENIIDESGMPKERFSAEFPKEGPSILRIQQVVRGDSAAYFCATELAGVTSGANVLTFGAGSRLTVL.

The chain employs TRBV25-1 and TRBJ2-3, with D possibly matching TRBD2 (6 bases). V lost 2 bases and J lost 3, with 18 bases in between. CDR1 is MGHDK, CDR2 SYGVNS, per germline. The CDR3 consists of 17 residues. CDR3 bases: TGTGCCAGCAGTGAAGTGGTAACGGGAGTTATGACAGATACGCAGTATTTT. Protein sequence: CASSEVVTGVMTDTQYF.

The chain is built from TRBV7-9 and TRBJ2-3; TRBD1 matches at 7 bases. This CDR3 contains 14 residues. V lost 5 bases to trimming and J lost 7 bases; unmatched junction nucleotides: 9. Germline V gene sequence: CDR1 SEHNR, CDR2 FQNEAQ (reference sequence). The CDR3 sequence is CASSGRDSLNTQYF. The CDR3 nucleotides read TGTGCCAGCAGCGGACGGGACAGTCTAAATACGCAGTATTTT.

The chain links TRBV6-1 to TRBJ2-7; D unresolved. Trimming left V 3 bases short and J 3 bases short, with 6 bases between. The CDR3 loop spans 12 amino acids. Germline values: CDR1 MNHNS, CDR2 SASEGT. For the CDR3, the DNA is TGTGCCAGCAGTGATTCCAGCTACGAGCAGTACTTC. It specifies CASSDSSYEQYF.

This clone showed up just once. The J gene is TRBJ2-1, the V gene TRBV2, with 10 bases identical to TRBD1. Trimming took 6 bases from V and 8 from J; bases not matched to a gene: 10. This CDR3 spans 15 amino acids. Germline loops: CDR1 SNHLY, CDR2 FYNNEI. The DNA of the CDR3 is TGTGCCAGCAGCTCGGACAGGGGGTTTACGGATGAGCAGTTCTTC. Translated: CASSSDRGFTDEQFF.

V usage is TRBV24-1 and J usage is TRBJ2-1; 7 positions agree with TRBD1. Germline lookup yields CDR1 KGHDR and CDR2 SFDVKD. The junction had 8 bases not matched to a gene; V was cut back by 10 bases and J by 0 bases. The CDR3 consists of 15 residues. The CDR3 is CATGAAGGSYNEQFF. CDR3 sequence (DNA): TGTGCCACAGGGGCCGCAGGGGGCTCCTACAATGAGCAGTTCTTC.

The V and J genes are TRBV7-9 and TRBJ1-1, with 7 positions matching TRBD1. V trimming: 1 base; J trimming: 5 bases; junction bases outside the gene matches: 4. The CDR3 is made up of 14 amino acids. Germline CDR1 is SEHNR and CDR2 is FQNEAQ (reference sequence). CDR3 loop: CASSLGQGKTEAFF. The CDR3 bases are TGTGCCAGCAGCTTAGGACAGGGAAAAACTGAAGCTTTCTTT.